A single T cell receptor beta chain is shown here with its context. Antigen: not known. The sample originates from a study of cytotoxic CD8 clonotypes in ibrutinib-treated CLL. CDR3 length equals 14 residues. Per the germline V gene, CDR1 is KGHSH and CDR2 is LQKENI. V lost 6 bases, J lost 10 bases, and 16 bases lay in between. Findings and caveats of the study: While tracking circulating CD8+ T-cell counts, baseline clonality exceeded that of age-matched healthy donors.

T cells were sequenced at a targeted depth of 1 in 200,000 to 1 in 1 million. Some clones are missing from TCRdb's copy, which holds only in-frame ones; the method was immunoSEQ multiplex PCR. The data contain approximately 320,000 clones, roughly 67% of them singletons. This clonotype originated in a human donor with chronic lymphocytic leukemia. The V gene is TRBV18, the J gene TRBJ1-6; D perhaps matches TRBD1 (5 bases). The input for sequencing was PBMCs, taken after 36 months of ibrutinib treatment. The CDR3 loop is CASSPAGAGSPLHF. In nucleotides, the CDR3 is TGTGCCAGCTCGCCAGCTGGGGCGGGATCACCCCTCCACTTT.